Sequencing of this T cell receptor (beta chain) was carried out in a study of post-analysis software for immune sequencing data. The TCR beta cDNA libraries carried unique molecular identifiers. The source material, about 0.9 to 10 million T cells, gave rise to about 500,000 cDNA molecules. TCRdb independently ran MiXCR on the PCR reads; one entry per CDR3 protein. The sample carries hundreds of thousands of distinct CDR3 sequences, around 64% recorded once. A remark on this clonotype: Its target is not known.

The CDR3 is made up of 15 amino acids. The germline V and J ends were trimmed by 3 bases and 2 bases, with 14 bases remaining between them. Germline V gene sequence: CDR1 SQVTM, CDR2 ANQGSEA. Regarding the study as a whole: Patients with multiple sclerosis recorded significantly lower normalized Chao1 diversity than controls, the study found. A few TRBV segments (TRBV5-6, TRBV5-1 and TRBV20-1 among them) occurred more frequently in patients than in controls.

The sample comprised blood. This receptor was taken from a girl aged 2 to 9 with multiple sclerosis. The chain joins TRBV29-1 to TRBJ2-1, with TRBD2 as a possible D gene (7 bases). The CDR3 sequence: CSVERRGGAYNEQFF. The CDR3 DNA reads TGCAGCGTTGAGAGGAGGGGGGGGGCCTACAATGAGCAGTTCTTC.